The T cell receptor (beta chain) described here comes from a study of T cell responses to AZD1222 COVID-19 vaccine. Whole-study findings and limits: Repertoire collection took place solely once the T cell response had peaked. Vaccine-associated CD4 TCRs spanned spike, dominant at 160-218 and 743-854. It was only a handful of AZD1222 recipients who were seropositive at baseline. Donors, mostly white British, included more females; clonal diversity was possibly underestimated.

This CDR3 region has 13 residues. Germline trimming cut 8 bases from V and 1 base from J; bases unmatched to any gene: 3. The germline CDR1 and CDR2 sequences are SQVTM and ANQGSEA. To note about this clone: Its matching antigen is unknown.

Profiling relied on immunoSEQ multiplex PCR, and the TCRdb table lists in-frame clones only, not all of them. The sample has approximately 140,000 clones, more than 85% seen once. The clonotype originates from an adult in good health. Specimen: peripheral blood, collected on day 0 of AZD1222 vaccination. V and J are TRBV29-1 and TRBJ2-3; 10 nucleotides agree with TRBD1. CDR3 in DNA: TGCAGCAAAGGGACAGGGGGCACAGATACGCAGTATTTT. It is translated as CSKGTGGTDTQYF.